This T cell receptor beta chain was documented in a study of CD4 T cells in relation to SARS-CoV-2 and coronaviruses. Study details: After 10 days of antigen culture, PBMC TCR beta CDR3s were sequenced. The negative reference was HIV-1 Nef peptide pool or peptide-free culture. The HLA restriction of the shared crossreactive spike epitopes was mapped.

Study-level points and caveats: Compared with monoreactive clones, crossreactive clones showed significantly weaker SARS-CoV-2 expansion.

CD4+ T cells from unexposed donors were obtained before the COVID-19 pandemic (2011-2018). The cells were cultured for about ten days before CD4+ T cells were isolated. This table comes from immunoSEQ multiplex PCR, and its TCRdb copy is limited to in-frame clones, with some not included. The table records about 20,000 clones, 74% of them present only once. For this clone: Its antigen is still unknown.

V was pared by 4 bases and J by 8 bases, with 9 bases between. Looked up from germline, CDR1 is SNHLY and CDR2 is FYNNEI. The CDR3 consists of 11 residues. Sequences were obtained from CD4+ T cells from PBMCs, cultured in vitro. The source is a human donor in good health. This chain uses TRBV2 with TRBJ2-7; no clear D gene. Here the CDR3 DNA reads TGTGCCAGCAGTGCCCCTCGTAAGCAGTACTTC. This gives the protein CASSAPRKQYF.